The 29 T cell receptor beta chains in this list originate from one sample, sequenced in a study of cytomegalovirus exposure and HLA in healthy donors. This PCR relied on a set of 60 Vbeta primers and 13 Jbeta primers. TCRdb's table, derived via immunoSEQ multiplex PCR, lists solely in-frame clones and lacks some. Of approximately 110,000 clones listed, under 90% are singletons. Sequenced input: PBMCs. Receptors originate from a woman in her 30s in good health and CMV-seronegative.

The chain links TRBV6-5 to TRBJ2-7, with D possibly matching TRBD2 (5 bases). The germline V gene has CDR1 MNHEY and CDR2 SVGAGI. V was shortened by 0 bases and J by 12 bases, with 18 bases between the two germline ends. The CDR3 is 14 amino acids. CDR3 sequence reads: CASSYSRAALYPYF. CDR3 DNA: TGTGCCAGCAGTTACTCGAGAGCGGCTTTATACCCGTACTTC.

As DNA, the CDR3 is TGCGCCAGCAGCCCGAGAGGGACAGGCAACTTAAACACAGATACGCAGTATTTT. Translation gives CASSPRGTGNLNTDTQYF. This sequence joins TRBV5-1 and TRBJ2-3; 8 bases match TRBD1. The CDR3 has 18 amino acids. Trimming removed 4 bases from V and 2 bases from J; junction bases left unmatched: 15. The germline gives CDR1 SGHRS, CDR2 YFSETQ.

The chain recombines TRBV19 with TRBJ2-4, with D perhaps matching TRBD2 (5 bases). Germline V CDR1 and CDR2: LNHDA, SQIVND (reference sequence). The CDR3 consists of 13 residues. Trimming cost V 4 bases and J 16 bases, with 20 bases left between them. DNA for the CDR3: TGTGCCAGTAGTAGAACAGAGACGGGGAATTCTTACTTC. Its translation is CASSRTETGNSYF.

This chain uses TRBV20-1 with TRBJ2-1; D gene unclear. The CDR3 spans 11 residues. CDR1 and CDR2 (germline): DFQATT, SNEGSKA (reference sequence). CDR3 sequence reads: CTLTRNNEQFF. The CDR3, as DNA: TGCACTCTCACACGAAACAATGAGCAGTTCTTC.

The chain carries TRBV7-2 and TRBJ1-2, with TRBD1 matching 7 bases. The junction had 6 bases not matched to a gene; V was cut back by 4 bases and J by 4 bases. The CDR3 contains 14 residues. The V gene's germline CDR1 is SGHTA and CDR2 FQGNSA. The CDR3 protein is CASSSTWTGYGYTF. The CDR3 DNA reads TGTGCCAGCAGCTCCACATGGACAGGCTATGGCTACACCTTC.

The J gene is TRBJ1-1, the V gene TRBV27; 7 bases fit TRBD1. CDR3 length equals 13 residues. Germline V CDR1 and CDR2: MNHEY, SMNVEV (reference sequence). The ends lost 3 bases at V and 8 bases at J; junction bases unmatched: 6. The CDR3 coding sequence is TGTGCCAGCAGTTTTCGGGACAGCAGAGAAGCTTTCTTT. Amino acids: CASSFRDSREAFF.

This clone was picked up a small number of times. The CDR3 region is CSVEVLAGGFWNTGELFF. For the CDR3, the DNA is TGCAGCGTTGAAGTGCTAGCGGGAGGGTTTTGGAACACCGGGGAGCTGTTTTTT. The J gene is TRBJ2-2, the V gene TRBV29-1, with TRBD2 matching 12 bases. This CDR3 has 18 residues. Germline-derived CDR1 and CDR2 are SQVTM and ANQGSEA. Germline trimming cut 1 base from V and 1 base from J; bases unmatched to any gene: 7.

The genes are TRBV5-5 and TRBJ1-1, with D perhaps matching TRBD1 (5 bases). V was pared by 3 bases and J by 3 bases, with 15 bases between. CDR1 is SGHKS and CDR2 is YYEKEE in the germline V gene (reference sequence). The CDR3 contains 15 residues. The chain's CDR3 is CASSSTAGKDTEAFF. In DNA, the CDR3 is TGTGCCAGCAGCTCTACGGCAGGGAAGGACACTGAAGCTTTCTTT.

The chain recombines TRBV15 with TRBJ2-3, with 10 bases aligning to TRBD2. The length of the CDR3 is 15 residues. From germline, CDR1 is LNHNV and CDR2 YYDKDF (reference sequence). Trimming took 1 base from V and 3 from J; bases not matched to a gene: 1. The chain's CDR3 is CATSRASGRTDTQYF. The CDR3, as DNA: TGTGCCACCAGCAGAGCTAGCGGGAGAACAGATACGCAGTATTTT.

The V and J genes are TRBV27 and TRBJ2-7; TRBD1 matches 8 bases. The CDR3 has 13 residues. Germline V gene sequence: CDR1 MNHEY, CDR2 SMNVEV (reference sequence). J lost 5 bases, V lost 7 bases, and 7 bases had no gene match. The CDR3 nucleotides read TGTGCCAGCAAAACGGACAGGGCTAACGAGCAGTACTTC. Encoded protein: CASKTDRANEQYF.

V usage is TRBV4-3 and J usage is TRBJ2-5; tentative D call: TRBD2 (5 bases). The J call is in doubt because the DNA end fits TRBJ2-7 better. The CDR3 is 18 residues long. The germline V gene encodes CDR1 LGHNA and CDR2 YSLEER. The CDR3 loop reads CASSQAEVGMEVFYEQYF. The CDR3 DNA is TGCGCCAGCAGCCAAGCCGAGGTCGGGATGGAGGTATTCTACGAGCAGTACTTC.

The sample holds a few counts of this clone. A far larger clone differs by one base, so this is likely a read error. The rearrangement links TRBV5-6 to TRBJ2-1; 9 bases map to TRBD2. Germline V gene lookup returns CDR1 SGHDT and CDR2 YYEEEE. CDR3 size: 15 residues. The V gene end was trimmed by 0 bases and the J gene end by 6 bases; junction bases not matched to a gene: 4. DNA for the CDR3: TGTGCCAGCAGCTTGGTCGCGGGAGGGCCCAATGAGCAGTTCTTC. Translated: CASSLVAGGPNEQFF.

V usage is TRBV7-2 and J usage is TRBJ1-2; 7 nucleotides match TRBD1. CDR1 is SGHTA, CDR2 FQGNSA, per germline. With V trimmed by 5 bases and J by 4 bases, 7 bases remained unmatched. The CDR3 loop spans 14 amino acids. The CDR3 DNA sequence: TGTGCCAGCAGCCAATCCGGGACAGTCTATGGCTACACCTTC. It translates to CASSQSGTVYGYTF.

This chain connects TRBV5-6 to TRBJ2-7; 13 nucleotides align to TRBD2. V was clipped by 1 base and J by 3 bases; unmatched bases: 7. The CDR3 contains 17 residues. Germline values: CDR1 SGHDT, CDR2 YYEEEE. The DNA of the CDR3 is TGTGCCAGCAGCTTGCAGGAACGGACTAGCGGGAGCTACGAGCAGTACTTC. Its translation is CASSLQERTSGSYEQYF.

CDR3 sequence: CASSLRLDETQYF. The CDR3 nucleotides are TGTGCCAGCAGCCTCCGACTCGATGAGACCCAGTACTTC. The chain joins TRBV28 to TRBJ2-5; D gene ambiguous. The CDR3 runs to 13 residues. Per germline, CDR1 MDHEN and CDR2 SYDVKM. V was pared by 6 bases and J by 5 bases, with 13 bases between.

The chain joins TRBV11-2 to TRBJ2-3; a possible D gene is TRBD1 (6 bases). Germline values: CDR1 SGHAT, CDR2 FQNNGV. The CDR3 has 15 residues. Trimming took 3 bases from V and 7 from J, leaving 17 bases between them. CDR3 sequence (DNA): TGTGCCAGCAGCTTGGCAGGGGACGTCCGAAATACGCAGTATTTT. Protein: CASSLAGDVRNTQYF.

This clone turned up a few times. The chain has TRBV19 and TRBJ1-1; D perhaps matches TRBD1 (5 bases). CDR3 size: 15 residues. V was pared by 3 bases and J by 5 bases, with 16 bases between. Germline assignment: CDR1 LNHDA and CDR2 SQIVND (reference sequence). This chain's CDR3 is CASSIFPGGGTEAFF. The CDR3 DNA reads TGTGCCAGTAGTATCTTCCCCGGCGGGGGGACTGAAGCTTTCTTT. Together with reference TRBV19 and TRBJ1-1, the CDR3 gives the full variable domain: DGGITQSPKYLFRKEGQNVTLSCEQNLNHDAMYWYRQDPGQGLRLIYYSQIVNDFQKGDIAEGYSVSREKKESFPLTVTSAQKNPTAFYLCASSIFPGGGTEAFFGQGTRLTVV.

The gene calls are TRBV11-2 and TRBJ1-5; D unresolved. Per the germline V gene, CDR1 is SGHAT and CDR2 is FQNNGV. The CDR3 has 16 amino acids. Trimming removed 1 base from V and 1 base from J, with 11 bases in between. The CDR3 region has the DNA TGTGCCAGCAGCTTAGTCACGGGGTGGAGCAATCAGCCCCAGCATTTT. Translated: CASSLVTGWSNQPQHF.

The chain has TRBV21-1 and TRBJ2-7; the table calls TRBD2, which could not be checked here. TRBV21-1 corresponds to a pseudogene. The CDR3 spans 13 residues. DNA for the CDR3: TGTGCCAGCATACGTATCTTCTACTACGAGCAGTACTTC. It is translated as CASIRIFYYEQYF.

The CDR3: CASSGGVATNEKLFF. The CDR3 DNA reads TGTGCCAGCAGTGGGGGGGTTGCAACTAATGAAAAACTGTTTTTT. The chain has TRBV6-1 and TRBJ1-4, with a possible D match to TRBD1 (5 bases). With 4 bases removed from V and 0 bases from J, the gap between germline ends came to 9 bases. Per germline, CDR1 MNHNS and CDR2 SASEGT. This CDR3 comprises 15 residues.

The V and J genes are TRBV10-1 and TRBJ2-3, with a weak D call TRBD2 (6 bases). V lost 4 bases, J lost 2 bases, and 10 bases lay in between. The CDR3 sequence is 14 residues long. Germline V CDR1 and CDR2: WNHNN, SYGVQD (reference sequence). DNA of the CDR3: TGCGCCAGCAGTGGGGGACTTACCACAGATACGCAGTATTTT. It is translated as CASSGGLTTDTQYF.

V and J are TRBV6-5 and TRBJ1-1, with D maybe TRBD1 (5 bases). This CDR3 spans 13 amino acids. Germline values: CDR1 MNHEY, CDR2 SVGAGI. Between the trimmed V and J ends, which lost 7 bases and 4 bases, there was a span of 13 bases. The CDR3 loop is CASISDSSTEAFF. DNA of the CDR3: TGTGCCAGCATTTCCGACAGTAGCACTGAAGCTTTCTTT.

The genes are TRBV14 and TRBJ1-1; perhaps TRBD1 as D (6 bases). The V gene lost 1 base and the J gene lost 1 base, with 7 bases spanning the gap. The CDR3 has 14 amino acids. Germline CDR1 reads SGHDN; CDR2 reads FVKESK. CDR3 in amino acids: CASSQGTANTEAFF. CDR3 sequence (DNA): TGTGCCAGCAGCCAAGGGACAGCGAACACTGAAGCTTTCTTT.

The chain joins TRBV6-5 to TRBJ1-3; 7 nucleotides agree with TRBD1. V lost 5 bases to trimming and J lost 2 bases; unmatched junction nucleotides: 3. Germline V gene sequence: CDR1 MNHEY, CDR2 SVGAGI. This CDR3 has 14 amino acids. CDR3: CASSRQGPGNTIYF. Written as DNA, the CDR3 is TGTGCCAGCAGTCGACAGGGCCCTGGAAACACCATATATTTT.

The chain joins TRBV11-3 to TRBJ2-1; 7 bases line up with TRBD2. The CDR3 consists of 15 residues. Per germline, CDR1 SGHNT and CDR2 YENEEA. The trim removed 0 bases at V and 5 bases at J, leaving 4 bases unmatched. CDR3 loop: CASSLEGGSHNEQFF. The CDR3 nucleotides are TGTGCCAGCAGCTTAGAGGGCGGGAGTCACAATGAGCAGTTCTTC.

The chain recombines TRBV14 with TRBJ2-7; 7 nucleotides agree with TRBD2. The germline V gene has CDR1 SGHDN and CDR2 FVKESK. Trimming cost V 6 bases and J 5 bases; bases outside gene matches: 7. The CDR3 covers 13 residues. The CDR3 DNA is TGTGCCAGCAGGCGAACCGGGAGGAACGAGCAGTACTTC. It yields the protein CASRRTGRNEQYF.

The V call is TRBV5-4, the J call TRBJ2-3; D is uncertain. CDR1 and CDR2 (germline): SGHNT, YYREEE (reference sequence). The germline V and J ends were trimmed by 4 bases and 2 bases, with 8 bases remaining between them. There are 13 residues in the CDR3. The CDR3 protein is CASSRSVTDTQYF. As DNA, the CDR3 is TGTGCCAGCAGCCGAAGCGTCACAGATACGCAGTATTTT. The full variable domain, with the rest looked up from reference TRBV5-4 and TRBJ2-3, is ETGVTQSPTHLIKTRGQQVTLRCSSQSGHNTVSWYQQALGQGPQFIFQYYREEENGRGNFPPRFSGLQFPNYSSELNVNALELDDSALYLCASSRSVTDTQYFGPGTRLTVL.

This sequence joins TRBV5-1 and TRBJ1-1; D is unclear. The CDR3 sequence is 13 residues long. The V and J ends lost 0 bases and 8 bases respectively, with 11 bases between them. The germline gives CDR1 SGHRS, CDR2 YFSETQ. The DNA of the CDR3 is TGCGCCAGCAGCTTGGACAGCACCATCGAAGCTTTCTTT. Residues: CASSLDSTIEAFF.

V and J are TRBV7-9 and TRBJ1-4; D is undetermined. This CDR3 is built from 17 residues. Germline CDR1 SEHNR, CDR2 FQNEAQ (reference sequence). V lost 0 bases and J 0 bases, leaving 11 bases between the germline ends. CDR3 sequence: CASSLANSPATNEKLFF. The CDR3 nucleotides read TGTGCCAGCAGCTTAGCGAACAGCCCTGCAACTAATGAAAAACTGTTTTTT.